The rows below give T cell receptor beta chains drawn from one sample of a study of Ad26.COV2.S vaccination and SARS-CoV-2 variants. Only in-frame clones appear in the TCRdb table, and some are missing; sequencing was by immunoSEQ multiplex PCR. In the table there are under 500,000 clones, around 93% of which are singletons. Sequencing used peripheral blood, obtained in a trial of Ad26.COV2.S vaccine versus placebo. All receptors come from a person aged 18-60 years who received the Ad26.COV2.S COVID-19 vaccine or a placebo. Each CDR3 is given with its conserved first and last residue.

CDR3	V	J
CASSQLAGETGELFF	TRBV5-4	TRBJ2-2
CASSQEGAGVTEAFF	TRBV4-3	TRBJ1-1
CASSLAADRANEKLFF	TRBV7-9	TRBJ1-4
CASSLVPTHEQFF	TRBV7-2	TRBJ2-1
CASSTPRTSGGYEQYF	TRBV27	TRBJ2-7
CAISAGTGGSETQYF	TRBV10-3	TRBJ2-5
CASSLGLHYEQYF	TRBV11-2	TRBJ2-7
CASSASPSTDTQYF	TRBV19	TRBJ2-3
CSVAGVTLTMNTEAFF	TRBV29-1	TRBJ1-1
CASSPPVRGVETEAFF	TRBV18	TRBJ1-1
CATSGDRVRNGYTF	TRBV15	TRBJ1-2
CASSAGTGGEETQYF	TRBV5-1	TRBJ2-5
CASSLALNRGHEQYF	TRBV7-6	TRBJ2-7
CASSSEAGTVVYEQYF	TRBV7-8	TRBJ2-7
CASSSALPSSYNEQFF	TRBV6-5	TRBJ2-1
CASSVRDRGREPQHF	TRBV10-1	TRBJ1-5
CASSHEVGAQYF	TRBV7-2	TRBJ2-3
CASSLGRDTEAFF	TRBV18	TRBJ1-1
CASSGGGRGEINQPQHF	TRBV6-1	TRBJ1-5
CATSRGGSGSSYNEQFF	TRBV15	TRBJ2-1
CASSFISSGSQPQHF	TRBV28	TRBJ1-5
CASSESQGDTEAFF	TRBV10-2	TRBJ1-1
CASSTTGFEQYF	TRBV6-6	TRBJ2-7
CASSLSPGNSGNTIYF	TRBV7-6	TRBJ1-3
CASSLEYEQYF	TRBV11-2	TRBJ2-7
CASSLEYGEQYF	TRBV11-3	TRBJ2-7
CASSLGPGGYYGYTF	TRBV11-2	TRBJ1-2
CASSSTPGTSGAYEQYF	TRBV28	TRBJ2-7